This T cell receptor beta chain is from a study of CXCR3-negative and CXCR3-positive naive CD8 T cells. Study details: There were some 150 million TRB reads altogether, and each library had about 1.5 +/- 0.3 million of them. Broader study findings: Naive CXCR3-negative cells resembled naive CXCR3-positive cells in TRBV-TRBJ usage; memory cells differed.

All TRB cDNA libraries came from 5' RACE performed with UMI labels. Reanalyzing the 5' RACE reads, TCRdb keeps one entry per CDR3 protein, without DNA. The sample has 20,000 to 30,000 distinct CDR3 sequences; the top ten hold 2.5% to 3%. About this clonotype: Its target is unknown.

This CDR3 region has 17 residues. Germline V lookup: CDR1 MDHEN, CDR2 SYDVKM. The V and J genes are TRBV28 and TRBJ2-7; the TRBD1 assignment by TCRdb is unverifiable without DNA. Material for sequencing was naive CXCR3- CD8+ T cells from blood. Subset described: CD45RO-CCR7+CD27+CD95- naive CD8+ T cells lacking CXCR3 (TNR3-). The origin of this receptor is a human donor in good health. Some clones in this sample may be carry-over from other donors' samples. The CDR3 reads CASSRDRGRPGGYEQYF.